The 2 T cell receptor beta chains below all came from one sample that was sequenced in a study of T cells in Graves' hyperthyroidism and ophthalmopathy. Amplification yielded TCR beta CDR3 regions, with RNA transcripts as the source. First-round RT-PCR of the TCR CDR3 relied on the HTBI primer set. TCRdb ran MiXCR on the multiplex PCR reads and lists one entry per CDR3 protein. The sample contains approximately 430,000 distinct CDR3 sequences, roughly 15% of which appear only once. Sequencing used blood. Receptors were obtained from a man between 18 and 29 years old with Graves' ophthalmopathy.

This clonotype was recorded many times. V gene TRBV7-9 combines with J gene TRBJ2-1; the match to TRBD2 covers 10 bases. The CDR3 contains 15 residues. The germline CDR1 and CDR2 sequences are SEHNR and FQNEAQ (reference sequence). Losses at the gene ends were 7 bases for V and 7 bases for J; bases not matched to a gene: 10. DNA for the CDR3: TGTGCCAGCACGTTAAGGACTAGCGGTACGAATGAGCAGTTCTTC. Amino acid sequence: CASTLRTSGTNEQFF. The whole variable domain, remainder taken from reference TRBV7-9 and TRBJ2-1, is DTGVSQNPRHKITKRGQNVTFRCDPISEHNRLYWYRQTLGQGPEFLTYFQNEAQLEKSRLLSDRFSAERPKGSFSTLEIQRTEQGDSAMYLCASTLRTSGTNEQFFGPGTRLTVL.

This sequence joins TRBV2 and TRBJ2-2; 10 bases map to TRBD2. J was trimmed by 7 bases and V by 8 bases; bases with no gene match: 10. Germline assignment: CDR1 SNHLY and CDR2 FYNNEI. The CDR3 has 15 residues. In nucleotides, the CDR3 is TGTGCCAGCCATTCGGGGACTAGCGTCGGCGGGGAGCTGTTTTTT. It translates to CASHSGTSVGGELFF.